The 2 T cell receptor beta chains listed next were all sequenced from one sample in a study of cytomegalovirus exposure and HLA in healthy donors. Vbeta (60) and Jbeta (13) primers were used in the PCR. Using immunoSEQ multiplex PCR, the repertoire was profiled, and TCRdb retains in-frame clones only, with some absent. The table shows over 100,000 clones, with over 80% occurring only once. Sequenced material: PBMCs. These receptors were obtained from a man aged 35-49 years in good health and CMV-seronegative.

The chain is built from TRBV4-1 and TRBJ2-7, with 9 bases lining up with TRBD1. Germline V lookup: CDR1 MGHRA, CDR2 YSYEKL. Unmatched junction bases numbered 2, after V lost 3 bases and J lost 5 bases. The CDR3 is 13 amino acids. The CDR3 is CASSQRTGDEQYF. The CDR3 DNA is TGCGCCAGCAGCCAGCGGACAGGGGACGAGCAGTACTTC.

J is TRBJ2-1 and V is TRBV4-3, with TRBD2 matching 7 bases. V dropped 1 base and J dropped 10; count of bases not matched to a gene: 10. CDR1 and CDR2 (germline): LGHNA, YSLEER. The CDR3 runs to 15 residues. CDR3 in amino acids: CASSQVLADRLEQFF. CDR3 nucleotide sequence: TGCGCCAGCAGCCAAGTCCTAGCGGATCGTTTGGAGCAGTTCTTC.